This TCR beta chain emerged from a study of T cell responses to AZD1222 COVID-19 vaccine. Study-level results: Donor demographics were predominantly white British with a female majority; clonal diversity may be underestimated. Rises in breadth and depth of Spike-specific TCRs came after two AZD1222 doses.

The table lists this clone with a few counts. What it binds is not known. Trimming cost V 4 bases and J 7 bases; bases outside gene matches: 16. The CDR3 runs to 17 residues. CDR1 is SGHRS, CDR2 YFSETQ, per germline. The data were produced by immunoSEQ multiplex PCR, yet TCRdb's version contains in-frame clones alone and is incomplete. The data hold about 180,000 clones, with about 90% observed a single time. The sequencing used peripheral blood, collected on day 0 of AZD1222 vaccination. The J gene is TRBJ2-5, the V gene TRBV5-1, with TRBD2 matching over 10 bases. The clonotype originates from an adult in good health. CDR3 bases: TGCGCCAGCAGCAGTGACCTAGCGGGGGCCCTCGGGGGGACCCAGTACTTC. Its translation: CASSSDLAGALGGTQYF.